This TCR beta chain was identified in a study of breast tumors, draining lymph nodes, adjacent tissues. Study-level findings and limits: Tumor repertoires ranked between lymph nodes and nontumor tissue in diversity, with V and J gene preferences. Tumor and nontumor repertoires were significantly more similar in luminal-like than in basal-like breast cancer. Most tumor T cells seemingly derive from lymph node, then expand in tumor. Data only fit, rather than demonstrated, lymph node origin of most tumor T cells.

Of note for this clonotype: Its antigen remains unidentified. This could be a read error, since a much larger clone is one nucleotide away.

MiXCR was run by TCRdb on the multiplex PCR reads, yielding one entry per CDR3 protein. The sample lists about 140,000 distinct CDR3 sequences; about 30% were seen once. The lymph nodes were axillary draining lymph nodes from breast cancer patients. The sequence was collected from a female donor with breast cancer. Some clones in this sample may be carry-over from other donors' samples. Sequenced input: axillary lymph node tissue.

DNA of the CDR3: TGTGCCAGCAGCCGCGGGTACAGGGCTGGTTACTATGGCTACACCTTC. Translating gives CASSRGYRAGYYGYTF. J is TRBJ1-2 and V is TRBV11-1; D may be TRBD1 (6 bases). The germline V gene has CDR1 SGHAT and CDR2 FQDESV (reference sequence). Trimming removed 5 bases from V and 3 bases from J, with 19 bases in between. The CDR3 is 16 residues long. Together with reference TRBV11-1 and TRBJ1-2, the CDR3 gives the full variable domain: EAEVAQSPRYKITEKSQAVAFWCDPISGHATLYWYRQILGQGPELLVQFQDESVVDDSQLPKDRFSAERLKGVDSTLKIQPAELGDSAMYLCASSRGYRAGYYGYTFGSGTRLTVV.